The T cell receptor beta chain under discussion was sequenced for a study of tumor-infiltrating lymphocytes in oesophageal squamous cell carcinoma. One entry per CDR3 protein results from TCRdb running MiXCR on the PCR reads. The repertoire consists of just over 15,000 distinct CDR3 sequences, with approximately 50% occurring once and the leading ten covering roughly a sixth. Germline V gene sequence: CDR1 SGHRS, CDR2 YFSETQ. This CDR3 has 15 amino acids. V dropped 4 bases and J dropped 1 base, with 14 bases sitting between them. This clonotype occurred many times. The sequence derives from a male donor with esophageal squamous cell carcinoma. J is TRBJ1-1 and V is TRBV5-1; TRBD1 is a possible D gene (6 bases). The specimen was esophageal tumor tissue. The CDR3 sequence: CASSMSRTENTEAFF. In nucleotides, the CDR3 is TGCGCCAGCAGCATGTCCCGGACAGAGAACACTGAAGCTTTCTTT.